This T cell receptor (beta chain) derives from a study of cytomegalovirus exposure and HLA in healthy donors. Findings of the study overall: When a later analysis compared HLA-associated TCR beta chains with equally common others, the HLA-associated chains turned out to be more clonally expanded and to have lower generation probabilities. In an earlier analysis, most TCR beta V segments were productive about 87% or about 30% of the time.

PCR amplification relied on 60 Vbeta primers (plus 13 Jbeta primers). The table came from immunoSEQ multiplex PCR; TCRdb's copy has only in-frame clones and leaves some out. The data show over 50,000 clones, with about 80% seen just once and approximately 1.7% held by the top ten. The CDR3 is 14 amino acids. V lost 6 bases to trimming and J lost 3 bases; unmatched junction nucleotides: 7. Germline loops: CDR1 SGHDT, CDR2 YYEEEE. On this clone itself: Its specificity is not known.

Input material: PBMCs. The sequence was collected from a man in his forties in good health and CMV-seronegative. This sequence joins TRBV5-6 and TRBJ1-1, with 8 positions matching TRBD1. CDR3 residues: CASMRDRRYTEAFF. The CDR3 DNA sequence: TGTGCCAGCATGAGGGACAGGAGGTACACTGAAGCTTTCTTT. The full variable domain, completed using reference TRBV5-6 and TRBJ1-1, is DAGVTQSPTHLIKTRGQQVTLRCSPKSGHDTVSWYQQALGQGPQFIFQYYEEEERQRGNFPDRFSGHQFPNYSSELNVNALLLGDSALYLCASMRDRRYTEAFFGQGTRLTVV.